This T cell receptor beta chain was observed in a study of blood T cell repertoires in COVID-19. Clones were sequenced by immunoSEQ multiplex PCR, and TCRdb holds only the in-frame ones, with some missing. This sample has about 23,000 clones, with approximately 94% found just once. The CDR3 length is 17 residues. Germline V gene sequence: CDR1 SGHAT, CDR2 FQNNGV. V dropped 0 bases and J dropped 9; count of bases not matched to a gene: 13. The rearrangement joins TRBV11-2 to TRBJ2-1, with 8 bases aligning to TRBD2. The sequencing input was peripheral blood. The sequence was collected from a woman aged 50 to 60 with active COVID-19. The CDR3 DNA reads as TGTGCCAGCAGCTTAGACGGCGGCGGGAGGTTCATCGGTGAGCAGTTCTTC. This codes for CASSLDGGGRFIGEQFF.